A single sample gave rise to the 9 T cell receptor beta chains below, sequenced in a study of cytomegalovirus exposure and HLA in healthy donors. PCR involved 60 Vbeta and 13 Jbeta primers. The protocol was immunoSEQ multiplex PCR, while the TCRdb copy is restricted to in-frame clones and leaves out a portion. The table lists 90,000 to 130,000 clones, around 84% of them singletons. The sequencing input was PBMCs. Every receptor here comes from a woman younger than 45 in good health and CMV-seronegative.

The CDR3 region has the DNA TGTGCCAGCAGTATCACCGGGACAGGGGGCGTCGGAGCTTTCTTT. Its protein is CASSITGTGGVGAFF. This chain joins TRBV6-5 and TRBJ1-1; 12 positions agree with TRBD1. With V trimmed by 5 bases and J by 10 bases, 11 bases remained unmatched. Germline V gives CDR1 MNHEY, CDR2 SVGAGI. The CDR3 sequence is 15 residues long.

This chain uses TRBV7-9 with TRBJ1-4; no clear D. The CDR3 spans 14 residues. Germline V gene sequence: CDR1 SEHNR, CDR2 FQNEAQ (reference sequence). The V end was cut by 7 bases, the J end by 5 bases, with 14 bases between. CDR3: CASTGGKPNEKLFF. DNA of the CDR3: TGTGCCAGCACTGGCGGAAAACCAAATGAAAAACTGTTTTTT.

Written as DNA, the CDR3 is TGCAGTGCTACCGGCAGGGCCGAGCAGTACTTC. This gives the protein CSATGRAEQYF. The J gene is TRBJ2-7, the V gene TRBV20-1, with D possibly TRBD1 on 5 matching bases. V lost 4 bases and J 6 bases, leaving 10 bases between the germline ends. From germline, CDR1 is DFQATT and CDR2 SNEGSKA (reference sequence). The CDR3 sequence is 11 residues long.

This chain connects TRBV7-9 to TRBJ1-1; D not resolved. CDR1 SEHNR and CDR2 FQNEAQ come from the germline V gene (reference sequence). V was clipped by 4 bases and J by 1 base, with 13 bases between them. This CDR3 region has 15 residues. Written as DNA, the CDR3 is TGTGCCAGCAGCTACCAAAAGCCGGGGAACACTGAAGCTTTCTTT. It translates to CASSYQKPGNTEAFF. The full variable domain, completed using reference TRBV7-9 and TRBJ1-1, is DTGVSQNPRHKITKRGQNVTFRCDPISEHNRLYWYRQTLGQGPEFLTYFQNEAQLEKSRLLSDRFSAERPKGSFSTLEIQRTEQGDSAMYLCASSYQKPGNTEAFFGQGTRLTVV.

V is TRBV7-9 and J is TRBJ1-6, with D possibly being TRBD1 (6 bases). Per germline, CDR1 SEHNR and CDR2 FQNEAQ (reference sequence). The CDR3 length is 15 residues. V lost 5 bases and J 7 bases, leaving 15 bases between the germline ends. This CDR3 is CASSPRVQGNSPLHF. As DNA, the CDR3 is TGTGCCAGCAGCCCCAGGGTGCAGGGGAATTCACCCCTCCACTTT.

The chain carries TRBV5-1 and TRBJ2-5; the D gene is possibly TRBD1 (6 bases). Germline lookup yields CDR1 SGHRS and CDR2 YFSETQ. Trimming removed 0 bases at V and 5 bases at J, with 14 bases between. This CDR3 region has 15 residues. CDR3 bases: TGCGCCAGCAGCTTGGGGGGCAGGGGAGAGGAGACCCAGTACTTC. This translates into CASSLGGRGEETQYF.

This sequence joins TRBV28 and TRBJ2-5; D is perhaps TRBD2 (6 bases). V was clipped by 1 base and J by 5 bases, with 14 bases between them. Per germline, CDR1 MDHEN and CDR2 SYDVKM. CDR3 length: 15 residues. Written as DNA, the CDR3 is TGTGCCAGCAGTTTATCGGCGGGGTTGGGGGAGACCCAGTACTTC. This gives the protein CASSLSAGLGETQYF.

The chain is built from TRBV9 and TRBJ1-3, with D uncertain. CDR1 is SGDLS and CDR2 is YYNGEE in the germline V gene. Between the trimmed V and J ends, which lost 2 bases and 2 bases, there was a span of 11 bases. CDR3 length: 15 amino acids. The DNA for the CDR3 is TGTGCCAGCAGCGTTGGCGGCGGCACTGGAAACACCATATATTTT. It is translated as CASSVGGGTGNTIYF.

The chain recombines TRBV5-1 with TRBJ2-6, with D unresolved. Deletions cut 4 bases from V and 0 bases from J, with 14 bases between. The germline V gene encodes CDR1 SGHRS and CDR2 YFSETQ. The CDR3 is made up of 17 amino acids. The CDR3 DNA is TGCGCCAGCAGCCCCACCTCCGGTATCTCTGGGGCCAACGTCCTGACTTTC. This encodes CASSPTSGISGANVLTF.